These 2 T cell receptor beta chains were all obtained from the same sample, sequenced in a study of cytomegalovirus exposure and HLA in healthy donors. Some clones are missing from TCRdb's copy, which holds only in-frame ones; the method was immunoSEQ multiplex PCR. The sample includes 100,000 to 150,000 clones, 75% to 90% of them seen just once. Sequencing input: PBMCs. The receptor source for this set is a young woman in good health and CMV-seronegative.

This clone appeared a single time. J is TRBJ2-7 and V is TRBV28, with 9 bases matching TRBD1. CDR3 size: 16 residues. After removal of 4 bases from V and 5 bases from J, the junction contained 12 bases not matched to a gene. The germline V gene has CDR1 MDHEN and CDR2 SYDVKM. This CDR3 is CASSSRRDRVFHEQYV. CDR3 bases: TGTGCCAGCAGTTCCCGTCGGGACAGGGTATTCCACGAGCAGTACGTC.

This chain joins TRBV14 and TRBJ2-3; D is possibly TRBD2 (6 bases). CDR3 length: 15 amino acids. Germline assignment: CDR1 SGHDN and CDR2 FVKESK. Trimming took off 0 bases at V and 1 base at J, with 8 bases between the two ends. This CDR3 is CASSQESSGTDTQYF. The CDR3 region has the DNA TGTGCCAGCAGCCAAGAATCTAGCGGCACAGATACGCAGTATTTT.